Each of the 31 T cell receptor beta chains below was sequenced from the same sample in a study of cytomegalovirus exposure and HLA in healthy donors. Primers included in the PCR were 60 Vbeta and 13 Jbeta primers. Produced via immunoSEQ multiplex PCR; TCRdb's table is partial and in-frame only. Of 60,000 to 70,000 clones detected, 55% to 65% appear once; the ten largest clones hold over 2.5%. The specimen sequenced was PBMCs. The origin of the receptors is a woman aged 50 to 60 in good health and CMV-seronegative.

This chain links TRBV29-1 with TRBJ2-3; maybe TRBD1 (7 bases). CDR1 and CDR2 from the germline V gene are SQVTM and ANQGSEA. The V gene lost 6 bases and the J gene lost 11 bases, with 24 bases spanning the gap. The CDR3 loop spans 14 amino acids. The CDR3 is CSVRQQGRPTEQYF. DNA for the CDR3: TGCAGCGTCAGGCAACAGGGGAGGCCCACAGAGCAGTATTTT.

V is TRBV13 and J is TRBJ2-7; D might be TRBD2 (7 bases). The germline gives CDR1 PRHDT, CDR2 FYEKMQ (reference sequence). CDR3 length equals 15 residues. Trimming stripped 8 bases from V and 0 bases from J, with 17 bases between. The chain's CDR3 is CASAGGAGVSYEQYF. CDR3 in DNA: TGTGCCAGCGCTGGGGGGGCGGGGGTCTCCTACGAGCAGTACTTC.

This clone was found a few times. CDR3 sequence: CASSVQVNTEAFF. The CDR3 bases are TGTGCCAGCAGTGTACAGGTGAACACTGAAGCTTTCTTT. This chain uses TRBV2 with TRBJ1-1; the D gene is possibly TRBD1 (5 bases). This CDR3 has 13 residues. CDR1 is SNHLY, CDR2 FYNNEI, per germline. Trimming left V 4 bases short and J 0 bases short, with 6 bases between.

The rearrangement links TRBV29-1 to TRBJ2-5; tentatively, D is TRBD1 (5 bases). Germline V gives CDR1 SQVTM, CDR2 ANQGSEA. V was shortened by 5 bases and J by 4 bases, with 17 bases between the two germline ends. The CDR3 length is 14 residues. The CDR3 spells CSVPKVTGIETQYF. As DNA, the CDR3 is TGCAGCGTTCCCAAGGTAACAGGTATAGAGACCCAGTACTTC.

CDR3 sequence reads: CAISGRTGHRDEQFF. The CDR3 bases are TGTGCCATCAGTGGGAGGACAGGCCATCGAGATGAGCAGTTCTTC. The rearrangement uses TRBV10-3 and TRBJ2-1; 7 nucleotides agree with TRBD1. The CDR3 spans 15 residues. Germline V gene data show CDR1 as ENHRY and CDR2 as SYGVKD. V lost 4 bases and J lost 8; bases outside the gene matches: 11.

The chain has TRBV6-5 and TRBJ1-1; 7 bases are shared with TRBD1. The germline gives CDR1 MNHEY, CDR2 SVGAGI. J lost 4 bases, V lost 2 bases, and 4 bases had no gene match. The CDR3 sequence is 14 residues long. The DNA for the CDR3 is TGTGCCAGCAGTTACAGGGGGCGTGGCACTGAAGCTTTCTTT. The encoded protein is CASSYRGRGTEAFF.

CDR3 in DNA: TGTGCCAGCAGCTTGACTACGCCGGATACGCAGTATTTT. Its translation is CASSLTTPDTQYF. This chain joins TRBV7-3 and TRBJ2-3; D is perhaps TRBD2 (5 bases). Germline loops: CDR1 SGHTA, CDR2 FQGTGA. Deletions cut 3 bases from V and 6 bases from J, with 10 bases between. The CDR3 is made up of 13 amino acids.

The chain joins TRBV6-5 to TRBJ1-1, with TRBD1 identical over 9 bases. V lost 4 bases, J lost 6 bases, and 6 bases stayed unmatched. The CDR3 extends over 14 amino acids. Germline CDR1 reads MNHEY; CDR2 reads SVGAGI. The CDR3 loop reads CASSWTGQGSEAFF. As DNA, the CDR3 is TGTGCCAGCAGTTGGACGGGACAGGGATCTGAAGCTTTCTTT.

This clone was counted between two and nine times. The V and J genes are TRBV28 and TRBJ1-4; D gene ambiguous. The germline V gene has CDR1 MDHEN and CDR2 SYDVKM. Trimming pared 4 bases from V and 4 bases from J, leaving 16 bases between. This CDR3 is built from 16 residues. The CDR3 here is CASSSKPGPVNEKLFF. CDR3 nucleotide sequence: TGTGCCAGCAGTTCCAAACCTGGGCCAGTTAATGAAAAACTGTTTTTT.

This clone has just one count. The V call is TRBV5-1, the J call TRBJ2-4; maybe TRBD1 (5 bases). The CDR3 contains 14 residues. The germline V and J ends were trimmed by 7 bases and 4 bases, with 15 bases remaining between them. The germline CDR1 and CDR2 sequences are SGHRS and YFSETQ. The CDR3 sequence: CASRKFDSKNIQYF. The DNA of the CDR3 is TGCGCCAGCCGTAAATTTGACAGTAAAAACATTCAGTACTTC.

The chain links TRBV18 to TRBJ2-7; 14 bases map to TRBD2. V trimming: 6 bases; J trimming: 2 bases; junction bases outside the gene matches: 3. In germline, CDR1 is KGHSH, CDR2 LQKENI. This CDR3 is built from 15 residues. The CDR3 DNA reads TGTGCCAGCTCCGGGACTAGCGGGAGTCCCTACGAGCAGTACTTC. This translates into CASSGTSGSPYEQYF.

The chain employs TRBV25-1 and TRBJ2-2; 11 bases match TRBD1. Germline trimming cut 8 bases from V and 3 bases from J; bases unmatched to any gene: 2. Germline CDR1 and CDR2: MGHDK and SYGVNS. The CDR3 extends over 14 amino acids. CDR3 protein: CASQGQGDTGELFF. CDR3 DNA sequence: TGTGCCAGCCAGGGACAGGGGGACACCGGGGAGCTGTTTTTT.

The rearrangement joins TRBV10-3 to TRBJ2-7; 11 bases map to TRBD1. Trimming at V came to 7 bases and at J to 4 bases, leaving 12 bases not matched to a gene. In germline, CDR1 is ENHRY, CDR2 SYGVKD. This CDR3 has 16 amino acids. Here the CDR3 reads CAIKPIGGTGGYEQYF. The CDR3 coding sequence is TGTGCCATCAAACCCATAGGGGGGACAGGGGGGTACGAGCAGTACTTC.

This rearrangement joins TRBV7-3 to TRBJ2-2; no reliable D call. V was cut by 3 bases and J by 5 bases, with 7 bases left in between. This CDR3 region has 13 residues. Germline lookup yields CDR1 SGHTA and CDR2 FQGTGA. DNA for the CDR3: TGTGCCAGCAGCTTCCCTTTTACCGGGGAGCTGTTTTTT. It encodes CASSFPFTGELFF.

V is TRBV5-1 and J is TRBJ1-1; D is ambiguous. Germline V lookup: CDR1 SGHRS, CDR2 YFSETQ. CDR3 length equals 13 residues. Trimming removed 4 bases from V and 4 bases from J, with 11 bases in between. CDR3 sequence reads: CASSPGGSTEAFF. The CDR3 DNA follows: TGCGCCAGCAGCCCGGGAGGGTCCACTGAAGCTTTCTTT. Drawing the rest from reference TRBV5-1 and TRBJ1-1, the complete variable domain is KAGVTQTPRYLIKTRGQQVTLSCSPISGHRSVSWYQQTPGQGLQFLFEYFSETQRNKGNFPGRFSGRQFSNSRSEMNVSTLELGDSALYLCASSPGGSTEAFFGQGTRLTVV.

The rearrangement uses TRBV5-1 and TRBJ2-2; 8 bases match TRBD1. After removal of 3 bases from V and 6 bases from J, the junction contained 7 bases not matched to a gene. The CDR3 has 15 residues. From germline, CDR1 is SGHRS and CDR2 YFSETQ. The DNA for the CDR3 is TGCGCCAGCAGCTCCGGACAGGGACGGGCCGGGGAGCTGTTTTTT. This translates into CASSSGQGRAGELFF.

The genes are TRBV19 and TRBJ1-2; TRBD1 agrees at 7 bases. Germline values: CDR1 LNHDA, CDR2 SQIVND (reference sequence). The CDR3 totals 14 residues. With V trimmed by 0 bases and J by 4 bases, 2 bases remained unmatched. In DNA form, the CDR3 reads TGTGCCAGTAGTATAGAGACAGGGTTCTATGGCTACACCTTC. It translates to CASSIETGFYGYTF.

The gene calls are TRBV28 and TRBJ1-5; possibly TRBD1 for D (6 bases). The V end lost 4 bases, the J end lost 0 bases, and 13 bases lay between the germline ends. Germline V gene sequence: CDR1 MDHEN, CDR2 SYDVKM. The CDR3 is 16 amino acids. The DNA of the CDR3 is TGTGCCAGCAGTTCCTCACAGGGAGCTAGCAATCAGCCCCAGCATTTT. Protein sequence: CASSSSQGASNQPQHF.

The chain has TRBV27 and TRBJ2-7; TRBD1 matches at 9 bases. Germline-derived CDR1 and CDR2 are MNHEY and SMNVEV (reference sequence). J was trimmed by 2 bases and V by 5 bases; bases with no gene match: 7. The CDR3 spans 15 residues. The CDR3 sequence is CASSPRQGGAYEQYF. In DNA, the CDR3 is TGTGCCAGCAGTCCCAGACAGGGGGGTGCCTACGAGCAGTACTTC.

The CDR3 is CASSSRDRAAYNEQFF. CDR3 nucleotide sequence: TGTGCCAGCAGCTCCCGGGACAGGGCGGCCTACAATGAGCAGTTCTTC. V and J are TRBV7-8 and TRBJ2-1; 9 bases fit TRBD1. Per germline, CDR1 SGHVS and CDR2 FQNEAQ. The CDR3 is made up of 16 amino acids. Trimming cost V 4 bases and J 2 bases; bases outside gene matches: 6. The whole variable domain, filled in from reference TRBV7-8 and TRBJ2-1, reads GAGVSQSPRYKVAKRGQDVALRCDPISGHVSLFWYQQALGQGPEFLTYFQNEAQLDKSGLPSDRFFAERPEGSVSTLKIQRTQQEDSAVYLCASSSRDRAAYNEQFFGPGTRLTVL.

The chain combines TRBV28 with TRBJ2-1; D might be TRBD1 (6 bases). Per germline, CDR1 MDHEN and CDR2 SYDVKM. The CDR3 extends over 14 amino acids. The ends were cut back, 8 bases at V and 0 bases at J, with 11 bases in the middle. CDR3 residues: CASEGTNSYNEQFF. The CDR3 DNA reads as TGTGCCAGCGAAGGGACAAACTCCTACAATGAGCAGTTCTTC.

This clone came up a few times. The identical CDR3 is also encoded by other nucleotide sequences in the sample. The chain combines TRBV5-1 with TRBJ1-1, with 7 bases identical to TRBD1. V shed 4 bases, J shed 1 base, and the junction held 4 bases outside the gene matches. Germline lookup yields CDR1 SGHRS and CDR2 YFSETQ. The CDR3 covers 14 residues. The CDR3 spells CASSLQGGNTEAFF. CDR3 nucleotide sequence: TGCGCCAGCAGCCTCCAGGGGGGGAACACTGAAGCTTTCTTT.

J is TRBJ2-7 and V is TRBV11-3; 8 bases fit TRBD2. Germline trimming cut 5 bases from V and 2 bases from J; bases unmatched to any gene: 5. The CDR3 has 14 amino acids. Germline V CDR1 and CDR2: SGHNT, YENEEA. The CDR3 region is CASSPGGATYEQYF. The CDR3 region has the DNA TGTGCCAGCAGCCCCGGGGGGGCCACCTACGAGCAGTACTTC. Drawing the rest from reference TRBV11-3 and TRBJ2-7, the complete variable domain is EAGVVQSPRYKIIEKKQPVAFWCNPISGHNTLYWYLQNLGQGPELLIRYENEEAVDDSQLPKDRFSAERLKGVDSTLKIQPAELGDSAVYLCASSPGGATYEQYFGPGTRLTVT.

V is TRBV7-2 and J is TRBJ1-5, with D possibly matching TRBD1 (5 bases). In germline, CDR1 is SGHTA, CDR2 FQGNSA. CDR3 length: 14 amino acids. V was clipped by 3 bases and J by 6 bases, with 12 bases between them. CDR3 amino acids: CASSLFLGGQPQHF. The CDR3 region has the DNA TGTGCCAGCAGCTTGTTTTTGGGGGGTCAGCCCCAGCATTTT.

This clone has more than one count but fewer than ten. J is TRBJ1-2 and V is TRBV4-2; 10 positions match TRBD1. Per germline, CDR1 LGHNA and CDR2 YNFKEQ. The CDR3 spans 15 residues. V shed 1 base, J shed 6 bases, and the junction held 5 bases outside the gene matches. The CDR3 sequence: CASSQVGGQGDGYTF. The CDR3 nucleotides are TGTGCCAGCAGCCAAGTAGGTGGACAGGGGGATGGCTACACCTTC.

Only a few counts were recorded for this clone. The chain's CDR3 is CASHGGANTEAFF. The DNA for the CDR3 is TGTGCCAGCCACGGGGGGGCGAACACTGAAGCTTTCTTT. The chain recombines TRBV7-9 with TRBJ1-1; possibly TRBD1 for D (6 bases). CDR1 and CDR2 (germline): SEHNR, FQNEAQ (reference sequence). The CDR3 totals 13 residues. Trimming stripped 8 bases from V and 1 base from J, with 11 bases between.

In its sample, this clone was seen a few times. The CDR3 loop is CATSRDHGSYEQYF. As DNA, the CDR3 is TGTGCCACCAGCAGAGATCACGGTTCCTACGAGCAGTACTTC. The rearrangement joins TRBV15 to TRBJ2-7; D is ambiguous. V dropped 0 bases and J dropped 1 base, with 7 bases sitting between them. Looked up from germline, CDR1 is LNHNV and CDR2 is YYDKDF (reference sequence). The CDR3 loop spans 14 amino acids.

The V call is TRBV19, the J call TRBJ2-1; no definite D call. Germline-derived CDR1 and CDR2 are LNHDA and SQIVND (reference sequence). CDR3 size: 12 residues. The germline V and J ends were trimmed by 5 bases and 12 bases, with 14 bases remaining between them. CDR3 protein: CASSPLEKRQFF. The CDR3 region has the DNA TGTGCCAGTAGTCCCCTGGAGAAGAGGCAGTTCTTC.

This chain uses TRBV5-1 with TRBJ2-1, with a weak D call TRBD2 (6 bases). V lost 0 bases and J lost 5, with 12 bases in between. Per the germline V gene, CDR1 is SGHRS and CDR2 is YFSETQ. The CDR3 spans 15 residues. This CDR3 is CASSLVGRENNEQFF. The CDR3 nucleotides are TGCGCCAGCAGCTTGGTGGGTCGGGAGAACAATGAGCAGTTCTTC.

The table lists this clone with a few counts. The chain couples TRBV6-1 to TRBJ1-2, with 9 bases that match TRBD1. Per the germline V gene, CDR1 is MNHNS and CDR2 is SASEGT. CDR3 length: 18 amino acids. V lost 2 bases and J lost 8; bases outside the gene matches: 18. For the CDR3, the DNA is TGTGCCAGCAGTGAAAATAATTTTTATCGGACAGGGGCGGGGGGCTACACCTTC. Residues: CASSENNFYRTGAGGYTF.

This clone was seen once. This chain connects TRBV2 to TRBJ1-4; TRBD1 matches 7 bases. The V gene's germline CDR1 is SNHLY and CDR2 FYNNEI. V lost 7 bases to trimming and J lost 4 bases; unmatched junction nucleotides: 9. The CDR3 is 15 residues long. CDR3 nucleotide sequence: TGTGCCAGCAAAGGTCCGGGACAGATTAATGAAAAACTGTTTTTT. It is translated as CASKGPGQINEKLFF.